This T cell receptor (beta chain) was identified in a study of tumor and adjacent non-tumor tissue in lung cancer. CDR1 and CDR2 from the germline V gene are MGHRA and YSYEKL. This CDR3 contains 14 residues. Trimming pared 5 bases from V and 8 bases from J, leaving 18 bases between. TCRbeta libraries were built with three rounds of nested PCR, modified from ARM-PCR. TCRdb reprocessed the multiplex PCR reads via MiXCR and lists one record per CDR3 protein. The table records 200,000 to 250,000 distinct CDR3 sequences, about 71% of them present only once. This clonotype appeared once. Its antigen remains unidentified. With a much larger clone just one base away, this may be a read error. General study findings and limits: Top 100 clones took a larger repertoire share in normal lung. Shorter survival was associated with higher TCR diversity in tumors.

The template was RNA from unsorted bulk tissue. V is TRBV4-1 and J is TRBJ1-2; perhaps TRBD1 as D (5 bases). The receptor was derived from a man between 60 and 75 years old with non-small cell lung cancer. Sequences were obtained from lung tumor tissue. The CDR3 loop is CASSEAKGPWGYTF. In DNA form, the CDR3 reads TGCGCCAGCAGCGAAGCCAAGGGGCCCTGGGGCTACACCTTC.